Presented here are 18 T cell receptor beta chains from one specimen sequenced in a study of cytomegalovirus exposure and HLA in healthy donors. 60 Vbeta and 13 Jbeta primers were used in PCR. The assay was immunoSEQ multiplex PCR, and TCRdb's table has in-frame clones only and misses some. Among about 150,000 clones listed, 75% to 85% were seen once. Material for sequencing was PBMCs. These receptors were obtained from a man younger than 40 in good health and CMV-seropositive.

This clone was counted a few times. The gene calls are TRBV18 and TRBJ2-7, with a weak D call TRBD1 (6 bases). The CDR3 length is 13 residues. The V and J ends lost 4 bases and 3 bases respectively, with 10 bases between them. Germline lookup yields CDR1 KGHSH and CDR2 LQKENI. CDR3 coding DNA: TGTGCCAGCTCACAGATAGGGGGCTACGAGCAGTACTTC. Translating gives CASSQIGGYEQYF.

The chain has TRBV11-2 and TRBJ2-7, with 7 bases lining up with TRBD1. The V gene end was trimmed by 5 bases and the J gene end by 0 bases; junction bases not matched to a gene: 13. The CDR3 is 17 residues long. CDR1 is SGHAT, CDR2 FQNNGV, per germline. CDR3 nucleotide sequence: TGTGCCAGCAGCCAAGAATTCCAGGGGGTTTACTCCTACGAGCAGTACTTC. Translated, it gives CASSQEFQGVYSYEQYF.

This clone was detected only once. This chain connects TRBV7-9 to TRBJ2-1, with TRBD2 identical over 7 bases. V shed 5 bases and J 3 bases; nucleotides not matched to a gene: 16. Germline V gives CDR1 SEHNR, CDR2 FQNEAQ (reference sequence). CDR3 length: 18 residues. The CDR3 bases are TGTGCCAGCAGCCTACTTGGGACCTTAGCGGGCCTCTACAATGAGCAGTTCTTC. Translation: CASSLLGTLAGLYNEQFF.

V and J are TRBV19 and TRBJ2-6; D not resolved. Deletions cut 5 bases from V and 2 bases from J, with 13 bases between. This CDR3 spans 16 amino acids. Germline loops: CDR1 LNHDA, CDR2 SQIVND (reference sequence). CDR3 residues: CASSPRSNPGANVLTF. CDR3 nucleotides: TGTGCCAGTAGTCCCCGGTCCAATCCTGGGGCCAACGTCCTGACTTTC.

V and J are TRBV15 and TRBJ2-3; D is perhaps TRBD2 (7 bases). The CDR3 extends over 14 amino acids. Germline V lookup: CDR1 LNHNV, CDR2 YYDKDF (reference sequence). V lost 5 bases to trimming and J lost 3 bases, with 12 bases between them. The CDR3 region is CATSGGAFTDTQYF. In DNA form, the CDR3 reads TGTGCCACCAGCGGGGGGGCCTTTACAGATACGCAGTATTTT.

The chain uses TRBV5-1 and TRBJ2-7, with 9 bases identical to TRBD1. The V segment lost 0 bases and the J segment 2 bases; nucleotides outside the gene matches: 3. Germline V gives CDR1 SGHRS, CDR2 YFSETQ. The CDR3 extends over 15 amino acids. The CDR3 protein is CASSLAGQGAYEQYF. Here the CDR3 DNA reads TGCGCCAGCAGCTTGGCGGGACAGGGCGCCTACGAGCAGTACTTC.

V and J are TRBV30 and TRBJ2-1; D not resolved. CDR3 size: 14 residues. CDR1 and CDR2 (germline): GTSNPN, SVGIG (reference sequence). V was cut by 3 bases and J by 5 bases, with 14 bases left in between. CDR3 amino acids: CAWSKGVANNEQFF. The CDR3 DNA is TGTGCCTGGAGCAAAGGAGTAGCAAACAATGAGCAGTTCTTC.

This clone was counted once. The V gene is TRBV7-9, the J gene TRBJ1-2; D ambiguous. The length of the CDR3 is 14 residues. Germline CDR1 is SEHNR and CDR2 is FQNEAQ (reference sequence). The V end lost 3 bases, the J end lost 2 bases, and 10 bases lay between the germline ends. The CDR3 is CASSFLHNNYGYTF. The CDR3 DNA is TGTGCCAGCAGCTTTCTCCACAACAACTATGGCTACACCTTC.

The chain couples TRBV27 to TRBJ2-3; no firm D call. This CDR3 region has 13 residues. Between the trimmed V and J ends, which lost 3 bases and 6 bases, there was a span of 10 bases. Germline V gene sequence: CDR1 MNHEY, CDR2 SMNVEV (reference sequence). CDR3 in DNA: TGTGCCAGCAGTTTTTCCCGAGCCGATACGCAGTATTTT. It specifies CASSFSRADTQYF.

The chain joins TRBV10-3 to TRBJ2-1, with TRBD2 identical over 9 bases. Per the germline V gene, CDR1 is ENHRY and CDR2 is SYGVKD. The CDR3 spans 14 residues. V shed 10 bases, J shed 8 bases, and the junction held 12 bases outside the gene matches. The chain's CDR3 is CATWRSGSIHEQFF. CDR3 nucleotide sequence: TGTGCCACCTGGCGTAGCGGGAGTATCCATGAGCAGTTCTTC.

This clone turned up a few times. The chain combines TRBV13 with TRBJ2-3, with 8 bases aligning to TRBD2. Germline assignment: CDR1 PRHDT and CDR2 FYEKMQ (reference sequence). The CDR3 covers 14 residues. V lost 8 bases to trimming and J lost 6 bases; unmatched junction nucleotides: 10. CDR3 bases: TGTGCCAGCGGAACGGGGGGGCCGAATGATACGCAGTATTTT. Protein sequence: CASGTGGPNDTQYF. The complete variable domain, with remaining parts taken from reference TRBV13 and TRBJ2-3, reads AAGVIQSPRHLIKEKRETATLKCYPIPRHDTVYWYQQGPGQDPQFLISFYEKMQSDKGSIPDRFSAQQFSDYHSELNMSSLELGDSALYFCASGTGGPNDTQYFGPGTRLTVL.

The rearrangement uses TRBV7-9 and TRBJ1-3; 9 positions match TRBD1. The CDR3 contains 14 residues. Germline-derived CDR1 and CDR2 are SEHNR and FQNEAQ (reference sequence). V lost 4 bases, J lost 7 bases, and 5 bases stayed unmatched. The CDR3 here is CASSSGTGRNTIYF. CDR3 DNA: TGTGCCAGCAGCTCGGGGACAGGGCGGAACACCATATATTTT. The full variable domain, in which reference TRBV7-9 and TRBJ1-3 provide the parts outside the CDR3, is DTGVSQNPRHKITKRGQNVTFRCDPISEHNRLYWYRQTLGQGPEFLTYFQNEAQLEKSRLLSDRFSAERPKGSFSTLEIQRTEQGDSAMYLCASSSGTGRNTIYFGEGSWLTVV.

The chain joins TRBV5-8 to TRBJ1-1; D call uncertain. The germline gives CDR1 SGHTS, CDR2 YDEGEE. The ends were cut back, 4 bases at V and 1 base at J, with 20 bases in the middle. This CDR3 is built from 17 residues. The CDR3: CASSPRAGRLGNTEAFF. CDR3 DNA: TGTGCCAGCAGCCCGAGGGCAGGACGACTGGGGAACACTGAAGCTTTCTTT.

The CDR3 coding sequence is TGCGCCAGCAGCTTGGACAGCCAGTACCAAGAGACCCAGTACTTC. Encoded protein: CASSLDSQYQETQYF. The chain is built from TRBV5-1 and TRBJ2-5; D is undetermined. This CDR3 comprises 15 residues. V lost 0 bases and J 0 bases, leaving 9 bases between the germline ends. Germline V gives CDR1 SGHRS, CDR2 YFSETQ.

The chain uses TRBV7-8 and TRBJ2-3, with a possible D match to TRBD2 (5 bases). The germline V gene has CDR1 SGHVS and CDR2 FQNEAQ. Between the trimmed V and J ends, which lost 4 bases and 5 bases, there was a span of 16 bases. CDR3 length equals 15 residues. In nucleotides, the CDR3 is TGTGCCAGCAGCTCGGCTCGAGGCGGAGGAGATACGCAGTATTTT. It translates to CASSSARGGGDTQYF.

The chain joins TRBV5-1 to TRBJ2-7; D possibly corresponds to TRBD2 (6 bases). The CDR3 is 14 amino acids. The germline gives CDR1 SGHRS, CDR2 YFSETQ. The V gene lost 4 bases and the J gene lost 5 bases, with 16 bases spanning the gap. The CDR3 coding sequence is TGCGCCAGCAGCCCCCTCGTGGGGGGAAACGAGCAGTACTTC. As protein: CASSPLVGGNEQYF.

This clone was seen a single time. The V call is TRBV7-2, the J call TRBJ2-3, with TRBD2 matching over 7 bases. J gave up 0 bases and V 5 bases, and 8 bases lay outside the gene matches. CDR1 is SGHTA, CDR2 FQGNSA, per germline. CDR3 length: 16 residues. The DNA of the CDR3 is TGTGCCAGCAGCCATGGCGGGGGACGTAGCACAGATACGCAGTATTTT. This translates into CASSHGGGRSTDTQYF.

The V gene is TRBV7-2, the J gene TRBJ1-1; possible D gene TRBD1, 5 bases. V was cut by 2 bases and J by 0 bases, with 10 bases left in between. CDR1 is SGHTA and CDR2 is FQGNSA in the germline V gene. This CDR3 has 15 residues. CDR3: CASSLRGRVNTEAFF. Written as DNA, the CDR3 is TGTGCCAGCAGCTTAAGGGGCCGGGTGAACACTGAAGCTTTCTTT.